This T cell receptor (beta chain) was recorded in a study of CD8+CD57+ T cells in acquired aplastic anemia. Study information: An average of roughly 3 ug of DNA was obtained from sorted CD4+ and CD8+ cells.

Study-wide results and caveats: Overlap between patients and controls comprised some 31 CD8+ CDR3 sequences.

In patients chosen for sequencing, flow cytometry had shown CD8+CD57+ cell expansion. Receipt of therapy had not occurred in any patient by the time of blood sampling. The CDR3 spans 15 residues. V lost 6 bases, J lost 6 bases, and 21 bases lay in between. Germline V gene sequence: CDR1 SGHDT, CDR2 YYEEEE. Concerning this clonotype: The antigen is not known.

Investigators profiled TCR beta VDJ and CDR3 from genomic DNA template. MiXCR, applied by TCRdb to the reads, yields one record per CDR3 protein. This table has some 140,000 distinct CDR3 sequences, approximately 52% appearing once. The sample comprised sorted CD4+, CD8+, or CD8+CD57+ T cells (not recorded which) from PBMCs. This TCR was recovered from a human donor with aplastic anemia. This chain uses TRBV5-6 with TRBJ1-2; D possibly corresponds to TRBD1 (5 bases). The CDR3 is CASTPDPGTVNGYTF. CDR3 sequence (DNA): TGTGCCAGCACCCCTGATCCGGGGACGGTGAATGGCTACACCTTC.